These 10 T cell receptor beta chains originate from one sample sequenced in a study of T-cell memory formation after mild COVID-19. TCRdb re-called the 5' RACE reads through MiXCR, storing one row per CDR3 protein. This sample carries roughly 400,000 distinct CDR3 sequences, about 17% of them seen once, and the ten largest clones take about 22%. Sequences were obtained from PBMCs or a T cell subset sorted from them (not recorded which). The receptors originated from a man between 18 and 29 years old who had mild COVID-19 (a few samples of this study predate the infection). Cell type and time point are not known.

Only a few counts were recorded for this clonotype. CDR3 nucleotides: TGTGCCAGCAGTTTCGGGGATTTCAGGGGCTACGAGCAGTACTTC. Translating gives CASSFGDFRGYEQYF. The genes are TRBV12-3 or TRBV12-4 and TRBJ2-7; weak D call: TRBD1 (6 bases). This CDR3 region has 15 residues. Deletions cut 3 bases from V and 3 bases from J, with 15 bases between.

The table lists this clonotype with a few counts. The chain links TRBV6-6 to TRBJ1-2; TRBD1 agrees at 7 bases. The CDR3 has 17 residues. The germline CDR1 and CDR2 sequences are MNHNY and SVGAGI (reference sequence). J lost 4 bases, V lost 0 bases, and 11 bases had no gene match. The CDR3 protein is CASSYSIEQGTPYGYTF. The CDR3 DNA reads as TGTGCCAGCAGTTACTCCATCGAACAGGGGACCCCCTATGGCTACACCTTC.

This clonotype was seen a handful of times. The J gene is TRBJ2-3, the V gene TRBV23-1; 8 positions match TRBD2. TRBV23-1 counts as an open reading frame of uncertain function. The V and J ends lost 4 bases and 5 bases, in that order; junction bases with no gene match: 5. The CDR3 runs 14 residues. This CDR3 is CASSPTGGKDTQYF. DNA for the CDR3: TGCGCCAGCAGTCCAACGGGGGGGAAAGATACGCAGTATTTT.

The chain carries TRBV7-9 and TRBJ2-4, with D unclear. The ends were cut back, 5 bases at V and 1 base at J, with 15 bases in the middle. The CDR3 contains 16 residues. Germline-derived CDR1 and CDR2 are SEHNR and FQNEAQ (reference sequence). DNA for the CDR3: TGTGCCAGCAGCAGCGCCCGAGAGTTGGCCAAAAACATTCAGTACTTC. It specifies CASSSARELAKNIQYF.

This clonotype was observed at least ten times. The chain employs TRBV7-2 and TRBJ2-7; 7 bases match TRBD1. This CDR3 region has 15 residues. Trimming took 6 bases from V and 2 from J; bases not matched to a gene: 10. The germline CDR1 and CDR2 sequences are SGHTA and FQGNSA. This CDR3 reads CASRSTGTDAYEQYF. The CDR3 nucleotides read TGTGCCAGCAGGTCTACCGGGACAGACGCCTACGAGCAGTACTTC.

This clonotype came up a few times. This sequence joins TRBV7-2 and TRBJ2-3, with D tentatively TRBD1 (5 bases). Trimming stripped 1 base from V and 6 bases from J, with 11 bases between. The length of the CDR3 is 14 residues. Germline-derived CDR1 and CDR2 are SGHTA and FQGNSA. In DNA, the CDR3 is TGTGCCAGCAGCTTAGACAGGCTAGGGGATACGCAGTATTTT. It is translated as CASSLDRLGDTQYF. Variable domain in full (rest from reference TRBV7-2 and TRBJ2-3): GAGVSQSPSNKVTEKGKDVELRCDPISGHTALYWYRQSLGQGLEFLIYFQGNSAPDKSGLPSDRFSAERTGGSVSTLTIQRTQQEDSAVYLCASSLDRLGDTQYFGPGTRLTVL.

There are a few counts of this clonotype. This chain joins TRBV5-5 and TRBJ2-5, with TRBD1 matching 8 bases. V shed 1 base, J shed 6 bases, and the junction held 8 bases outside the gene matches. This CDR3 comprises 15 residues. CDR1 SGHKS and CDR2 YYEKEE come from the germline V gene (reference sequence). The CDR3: CASSLFGQGSKTQYF. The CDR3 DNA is TGTGCCAGCAGCTTGTTCGGACAGGGATCGAAGACCCAGTACTTC. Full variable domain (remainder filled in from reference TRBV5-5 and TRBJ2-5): DAGVTQSPTHLIKTRGQQVTLRCSPISGHKSVSWYQQVLGQGPQFIFQYYEKEERGRGNFPDRFSARQFPNYSSELNVNALLLGDSALYLCASSLFGQGSKTQYFGPGTRLLVL.

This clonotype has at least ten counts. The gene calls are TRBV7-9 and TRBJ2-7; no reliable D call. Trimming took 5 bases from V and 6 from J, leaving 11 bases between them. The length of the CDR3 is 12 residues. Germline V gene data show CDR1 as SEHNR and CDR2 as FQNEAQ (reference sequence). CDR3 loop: CASSQPVGEQYF. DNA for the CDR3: TGTGCCAGCAGCCAACCCGTGGGCGAGCAGTACTTC.

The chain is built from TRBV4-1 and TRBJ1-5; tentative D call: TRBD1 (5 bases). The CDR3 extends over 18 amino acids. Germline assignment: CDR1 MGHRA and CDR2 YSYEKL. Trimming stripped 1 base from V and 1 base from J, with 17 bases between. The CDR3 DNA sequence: TGCGCCAGCAGCCAAGTTTGGGCGGGGCTTGAAAGCAATCAGCCCCAGCATTTT. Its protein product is CASSQVWAGLESNQPQHF.

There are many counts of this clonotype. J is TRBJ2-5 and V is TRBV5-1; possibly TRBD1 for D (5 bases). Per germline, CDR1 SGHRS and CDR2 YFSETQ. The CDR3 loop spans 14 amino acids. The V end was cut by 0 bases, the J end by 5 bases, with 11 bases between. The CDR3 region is CASSLGTSAETQYF. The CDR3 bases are TGCGCCAGCAGCTTGGGGACATCCGCGGAGACCCAGTACTTC. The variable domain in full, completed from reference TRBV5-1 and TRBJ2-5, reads KAGVTQTPRYLIKTRGQQVTLSCSPISGHRSVSWYQQTPGQGLQFLFEYFSETQRNKGNFPGRFSGRQFSNSRSEMNVSTLELGDSALYLCASSLGTSAETQYFGPGTRLLVL.